The 9 T cell receptor beta chains reported below all come from one sample, sequenced in a study of CD4 T cells in relation to SARS-CoV-2 and coronaviruses. Some clones are missing from TCRdb's copy, which holds only in-frame ones; the method was immunoSEQ multiplex PCR. The sample records 58,000 or so clones, about 91% being singletons. Material for sequencing was naive CD4+ T cells from PBMCs. The subset was: naive CD4+ T cells isolated by negative enrichment. The receptors come from an adult with COVID-19.

This clone was seen once. V usage is TRBV24-1 and J usage is TRBJ2-1, with 12 bases aligning to TRBD2. The V segment lost 10 bases and the J segment 4 bases; nucleotides outside the gene matches: 31. The CDR3 loop spans 23 amino acids. Germline V gene lookup returns CDR1 KGHDR and CDR2 SFDVKD. The CDR3 DNA reads as TGTGCCACTGGTAGGACGGAGTTAGGACTAGCGGGAAACCCAGGGGGGCCTTACAATGAGCAGTTCTTC. This gives the protein CATGRTELGLAGNPGGPYNEQFF.

The rearrangement links TRBV7-9 to TRBJ2-1; D tentatively reads TRBD1 or TRBD2 (5 bases each). Germline-derived CDR1 and CDR2 are SEHNR and FQNEAQ (reference sequence). The CDR3 runs 16 residues. Trimming pared 4 bases from V and 1 base from J, leaving 14 bases between. CDR3 region: CASSWGGSRSYNEQFF. CDR3 nucleotide sequence: TGTGCCAGCAGCTGGGGCGGGTCCCGTTCCTACAATGAGCAGTTCTTC. Together with reference TRBV7-9 and TRBJ2-1, the CDR3 gives the full variable domain: DTGVSQNPRHKITKRGQNVTFRCDPISEHNRLYWYRQTLGQGPEFLTYFQNEAQLEKSRLLSDRFSAERPKGSFSTLEIQRTEQGDSAMYLCASSWGGSRSYNEQFFGPGTRLTVL.

The rearrangement uses TRBV18 and TRBJ2-1, with 10 bases matching TRBD2. This CDR3 has 14 residues. Germline V gene data show CDR1 as KGHSH and CDR2 as LQKENI. The junction had 5 bases not matched to a gene; V was cut back by 3 bases and J by 9 bases. The CDR3 DNA sequence: TGTGCCAGCTCACCTGACCTAGCGGGAGCTGAGCAGTTCTTC. Translation gives CASSPDLAGAEQFF. Full variable domain (outside the CDR3, taken from reference TRBV18 and TRBJ2-1): NAGVMQNPRHLVRRRGQEARLRCSPMKGHSHVYWYRQLPEEGLKFMVYLQKENIIDESGMPKERFSAEFPKEGPSILRIQQVVRGDSAAYFCASSPDLAGAEQFFGPGTRLTVL.

The chain links TRBV24-1 to TRBJ2-5; TRBD2 matches 13 bases. V gave up 2 bases and J gave up 4 bases; unmatched junction bases: 12. The CDR3 loop spans 19 amino acids. Germline V gene data show CDR1 as KGHDR and CDR2 as SFDVKD. The DNA for the CDR3 is TGTGCCACCAGTGATTCCCCTGGGGGGACTAGCGGGGCGGGAGAGACCCAGTACTTC. Translation gives CATSDSPGGTSGAGETQYF.

This clone has just one count. The rearrangement uses TRBV9 and TRBJ1-2; no clear D gene. The CDR3 runs 14 residues. V gave up 0 bases and J gave up 5 bases, with 11 bases separating them. Germline CDR1 reads SGDLS; CDR2 reads YYNGEE. The CDR3 DNA follows: TGTGCCAGCAGCGTAGGAATGAGGGAATATGGCTACACCTTC. Translation: CASSVGMREYGYTF.

CDR3 sequence: CASSLFDRVGEQYF. CDR3 DNA: TGTGCCAGCAGCTTGTTTGACAGGGTGGGCGAGCAGTACTTC. V usage is TRBV5-6 and J usage is TRBJ2-7; 7 bases agree with TRBD1. V trimming: 1 base; J trimming: 6 bases; junction bases outside the gene matches: 7. CDR1 is SGHDT, CDR2 YYEEEE, per germline. This CDR3 comprises 14 residues.

This chain joins TRBV19 and TRBJ2-3, with a tentative D call TRBD2 (5 bases). Trimming left V 4 bases short and J 6 bases short, with 11 bases between. The germline gives CDR1 LNHDA, CDR2 SQIVND (reference sequence). There are 13 residues in the CDR3. CDR3 in amino acids: CASSTTRADTQYF. DNA for the CDR3: TGTGCCAGTAGTACCACTAGAGCGGATACGCAGTATTTT.

The chain carries TRBV15 and TRBJ1-4; 9 nucleotides align to TRBD1. J was trimmed by 2 bases and V by 5 bases; bases with no gene match: 15. Germline CDR1 reads LNHNV; CDR2 reads YYDKDF (reference sequence). The CDR3 contains 19 residues. The CDR3 is CATSGYWGQGGRTNEKLFF. DNA of the CDR3: TGTGCCACCAGCGGTTATTGGGGACAGGGAGGTAGGACTAATGAAAAACTGTTTTTT. The whole variable domain, remainder taken from reference TRBV15 and TRBJ1-4, is DAMVIQNPRYQVTQFGKPVTLSCSQTLNHNVMYWYQQKSSQAPKLLFHYYDKDFNNEADTPDNFQSRRPNTSFCFLDIRSPGLGDTAMYLCATSGYWGQGGRTNEKLFFGSGTQLSVL.

This chain joins TRBV11-2 and TRBJ2-1; 9 nucleotides align to TRBD2. CDR1 and CDR2 (germline): SGHAT, FQNNGV. With 5 bases clipped from V and 8 bases from J, the junction kept 19 bases outside the gene matches. The CDR3 spans 18 residues. CDR3 nucleotide sequence: TGTGCCAGCAGCCCGATCCGGAGGGCTAGCGGGATTAGAGATGAGCAGTTCTTC. Encoded protein: CASSPIRRASGIRDEQFF. Full variable domain (outside the CDR3, taken from reference TRBV11-2 and TRBJ2-1): EAGVAQSPRYKIIEKRQSVAFWCNPISGHATLYWYQQILGQGPKLLIQFQNNGVVDDSQLPKDRFSAERLKGVDSTLKIQPAKLEDSAVYLCASSPIRRASGIRDEQFFGPGTRLTVL.